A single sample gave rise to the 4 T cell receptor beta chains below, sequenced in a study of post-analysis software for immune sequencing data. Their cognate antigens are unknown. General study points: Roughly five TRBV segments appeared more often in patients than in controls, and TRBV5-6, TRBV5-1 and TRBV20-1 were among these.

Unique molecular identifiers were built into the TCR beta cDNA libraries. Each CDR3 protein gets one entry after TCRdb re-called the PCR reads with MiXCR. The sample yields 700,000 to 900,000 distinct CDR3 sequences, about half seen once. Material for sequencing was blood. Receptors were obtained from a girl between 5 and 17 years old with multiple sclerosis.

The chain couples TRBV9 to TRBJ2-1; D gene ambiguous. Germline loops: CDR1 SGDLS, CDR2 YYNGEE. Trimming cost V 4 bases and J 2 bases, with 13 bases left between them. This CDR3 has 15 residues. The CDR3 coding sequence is TGTGCCAGCAGCCCCTGGACGGGTGCCTACAATGAGCAGTTCTTC. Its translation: CASSPWTGAYNEQFF.

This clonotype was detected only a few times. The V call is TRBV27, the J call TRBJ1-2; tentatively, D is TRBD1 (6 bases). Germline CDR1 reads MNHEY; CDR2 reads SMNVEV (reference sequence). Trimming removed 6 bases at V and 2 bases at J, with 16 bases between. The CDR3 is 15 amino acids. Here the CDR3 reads CASRGGAAFNYGYTF. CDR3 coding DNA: TGTGCCAGCAGGGGGGGGGCAGCTTTCAACTATGGCTACACCTTC.

The chain's CDR3 is CARKDLTGSDTEAFF. The CDR3 DNA follows: TGTGCCAGGAAAGATCTAACAGGATCGGACACTGAAGCTTTCTTT. V and J are TRBV6-2 or TRBV6-3 and TRBJ1-1; D is perhaps TRBD1 (5 bases). This CDR3 contains 15 residues. The V gene's germline CDR1 is MNHEY and CDR2 SVGEGT. V dropped 9 bases and J dropped 3 bases, with 20 bases sitting between them.

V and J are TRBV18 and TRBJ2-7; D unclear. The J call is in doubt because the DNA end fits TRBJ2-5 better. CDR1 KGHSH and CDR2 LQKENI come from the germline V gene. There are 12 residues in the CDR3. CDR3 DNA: TGTGCCAGCTCACCAGAGGCGCAGACCCAGTACTTC. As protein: CASSPEAQTQYF.